This passage covers 25 T cell receptor beta chains from one sample sequenced in a study of Tregs in tolerant kidney transplant recipients. The method was immunoSEQ multiplex PCR; TCRdb's version includes in-frame clones alone and lacks a portion of them. The sample holds 70,000 to 95,000 clones, 91% seen once. The sample was Tregs from blood, taken before the transplant. The receptor source for this set is a human donor who received a combined kidney and bone marrow transplant.

The genes are TRBV15 and TRBJ2-1, with D perhaps TRBD1 or TRBD2 (5 bases each). From germline, CDR1 is LNHNV and CDR2 YYDKDF (reference sequence). This CDR3 has 16 amino acids. Trimming removed 3 bases at V and 4 bases at J, with 16 bases between. CDR3 nucleotides: TGTGCCACCAGCAGGGGCCGGGACGGATTTTACAATGAGCAGTTCTTC. Residues: CATSRGRDGFYNEQFF.

This clone was detected once. The J gene is TRBJ1-5, the V gene TRBV27; weak D call: TRBD1 (5 bases). The CDR3 length is 15 residues. V dropped 6 bases and J dropped 9 bases, with 21 bases sitting between them. Looked up from germline, CDR1 is MNHEY and CDR2 is SMNVEV (reference sequence). The CDR3 protein is CASRPWDAEGWPQHF. As DNA, the CDR3 is TGTGCCAGCAGGCCATGGGACGCCGAGGGTTGGCCCCAGCATTTT.

V is TRBV28 and J is TRBJ1-1; D not certain. CDR3 length: 11 amino acids. Germline CDR1 is MDHEN and CDR2 is SYDVKM. The V gene lost 6 bases and the J gene lost 3 bases, with 5 bases spanning the gap. The DNA of the CDR3 is TGTGCCAGCAGGAAATACACTGAAGCTTTCTTT. It is translated as CASRKYTEAFF.

The chain is built from TRBV25-1 and TRBJ2-1; 7 nucleotides align to TRBD1. The CDR3 runs 13 residues. Trimming cost V 10 bases and J 3 bases; bases outside gene matches: 6. The V gene's germline CDR1 is MGHDK and CDR2 SYGVNS. The CDR3 protein is CATKTGFYNEQFF. The CDR3 DNA reads as TGTGCCACCAAGACAGGGTTCTACAATGAGCAGTTCTTC.

The CDR3 here is CASSKDRGSDQPQHF. The CDR3 DNA sequence: TGTGCCAGTAGCAAGGACAGGGGGTCCGATCAGCCCCAGCATTTT. This sequence joins TRBV19 and TRBJ1-5, with 10 bases matching TRBD1. Trimming took 6 bases from V and 5 from J; bases not matched to a gene: 7. CDR1 and CDR2 from the germline V gene are LNHDA and SQIVND (reference sequence). The CDR3 totals 15 residues.

The chain joins TRBV7-3 to TRBJ2-3, with no clear D. V was pared by 5 bases and J by 5 bases, with 8 bases between. This CDR3 spans 12 amino acids. Germline V gene data show CDR1 as SGHTA and CDR2 as FQGTGA. The CDR3, as DNA: TGTGCCAGCAGCCCCGAGGAAGATACGCAGTATTTT. Protein sequence: CASSPEEDTQYF.

The chain couples TRBV6-1 to TRBJ2-3; 8 nucleotides match TRBD2. V shed 2 bases, J shed 6 bases, and the junction held 1 base outside the gene matches. Per the germline V gene, CDR1 is MNHNS and CDR2 is SASEGT. The CDR3 has 13 residues. CDR3 loop: CASSEQRGDTQYF. CDR3 DNA: TGTGCCAGCAGTGAACAGCGGGGGGATACGCAGTATTTT.

V is TRBV30 and J is TRBJ1-1; TRBD1 matches at 7 bases. The CDR3 is 16 residues long. Losses at the gene ends were 2 bases for V and 6 bases for J; bases not matched to a gene: 15. The germline V gene has CDR1 GTSNPN and CDR2 SVGIG (reference sequence). The DNA for the CDR3 is TGTGCCTGGAGTAATAGTCTAGGGGGCTTGGGCTCTGAAGCTTTCTTT. It translates to CAWSNSLGGLGSEAFF.

The chain uses TRBV15 and TRBJ1-1; 8 bases agree with TRBD1. CDR3 length: 16 amino acids. V dropped 0 bases and J dropped 4; count of bases not matched to a gene: 7. Per the germline V gene, CDR1 is LNHNV and CDR2 is YYDKDF (reference sequence). CDR3 protein: CATSRDRLTGGTEAFF. The DNA of the CDR3 is TGTGCCACCAGCAGAGACCGATTAACAGGGGGCACTGAAGCTTTCTTT.

V usage is TRBV4-3 and J usage is TRBJ2-7; possibly TRBD1 for D (5 bases). CDR3 size: 15 residues. Germline CDR1 is LGHNA and CDR2 is YSLEER. V lost 0 bases, J lost 3 bases, and 12 bases lay in between. The DNA of the CDR3 is TGCGCCAGCAGCCAAGATCGGACCGGACACTACGAGCAGTACTTC. It codes for CASSQDRTGHYEQYF.

The chain employs TRBV2 and TRBJ2-7, with 10 bases fitting TRBD1. With V trimmed by 7 bases and J by 3 bases, 21 bases remained unmatched. The CDR3 spans 19 residues. Germline values: CDR1 SNHLY, CDR2 FYNNEI. For the CDR3, the DNA is TGTGCCAGCATCTTCTCGGGACAGGGGTTTTTCGGGGGACTCTACGAGCAGTACTTC. Protein sequence: CASIFSGQGFFGGLYEQYF.

The chain is built from TRBV28 and TRBJ1-5, with D hard to call. Trimming cost V 4 bases and J 7 bases, with 11 bases left between them. Germline V gene sequence: CDR1 MDHEN, CDR2 SYDVKM. This CDR3 has 13 residues. CDR3: CASSYSRRQPQHF. CDR3 DNA: TGTGCCAGCAGTTATTCCCGGAGACAGCCCCAGCATTTT.

The J gene is TRBJ1-2, the V gene TRBV28, with D possibly matching TRBD1 (6 bases). Germline loops: CDR1 MDHEN, CDR2 SYDVKM. Trimming stripped 4 bases from V and 4 bases from J, with 19 bases between. The length of the CDR3 is 16 residues. The CDR3 DNA is TGTGCCAGCAGTTCTCTGGACAGAGCACAAATCTATGGCTACACCTTC. Translating it yields CASSSLDRAQIYGYTF.

The CDR3 DNA reads TGTGCCAGCAGTGAACGCCGGGCCCTCGAGGACAATGAGCAGTTCTTC. Its translation is CASSERRALEDNEQFF. This chain uses TRBV25-1 with TRBJ2-1; D unresolved. This CDR3 comprises 16 residues. Germline V gives CDR1 MGHDK, CDR2 SYGVNS. Trimming removed 2 bases at V and 5 bases at J, with 16 bases between.

The chain uses TRBV11-2 and TRBJ2-6; possibly TRBD2 for D (5 bases). The CDR3 is 16 amino acids. The V and J ends lost 5 bases and 4 bases respectively, with 15 bases between them. From germline, CDR1 is SGHAT and CDR2 FQNNGV. This CDR3 reads CASSIARPGGANVLTF. The CDR3 DNA reads TGTGCCAGCAGCATTGCCCGACCGGGAGGGGCCAACGTCCTGACTTTC.

V and J are TRBV28 and TRBJ1-1; TRBD1 might be the D (6 bases). The germline V gene encodes CDR1 MDHEN and CDR2 SYDVKM. The CDR3 length is 14 residues. The V gene lost 5 bases and the J gene lost 1 base, with 11 bases spanning the gap. The CDR3 reads CASSKGGTNTEAFF. For the CDR3, the DNA is TGTGCCAGCAGTAAAGGGGGAACGAACACTGAAGCTTTCTTT. The full variable domain, rest sourced from reference TRBV28 and TRBJ1-1, is DVKVTQSSRYLVKRTGEKVFLECVQDMDHENMFWYRQDPGLGLRLIYFSYDVKMKEKGDIPEGYSVSREKKERFSLILESASTNQTSMYLCASSKGGTNTEAFFGQGTRLTVV.

This chain uses TRBV28 with TRBJ2-5; TRBD2 matches 9 bases. The CDR3 contains 17 residues. CDR1 is MDHEN, CDR2 SYDVKM, per germline. Germline trimming cut 4 bases from V and 4 bases from J; bases unmatched to any gene: 13. CDR3: CASSYLSGRAGGETQYF. CDR3 bases: TGTGCCAGCAGTTATCTTAGCGGGAGAGCGGGGGGAGAGACCCAGTACTTC.

This sequence joins TRBV14 and TRBJ2-7, with a possible D match to TRBD1 (6 bases). The CDR3 runs to 16 residues. V was cut by 0 bases and J by 0 bases, with 12 bases left in between. CDR1 is SGHDN and CDR2 is FVKESK in the germline V gene. CDR3 amino acids: CASSQESRTVSYEQYF. Here the CDR3 DNA reads TGTGCCAGCAGCCAAGAAAGCAGGACAGTCTCCTACGAGCAGTACTTC. Full variable domain (missing parts from reference TRBV14 and TRBJ2-7): EAGVTQFPSHSVIEKGQTVTLRCDPISGHDNLYWYRRVMGKEIKFLLHFVKESKQDESGMPNNRFLAERTGGTYSTLKVQPAELEDSGVYFCASSQESRTVSYEQYFGPGTRLTVT.

The rearrangement joins TRBV18 to TRBJ1-1, with TRBD1 identical over 8 bases. The CDR3 is made up of 13 amino acids. CDR1 KGHSH and CDR2 LQKENI come from the germline V gene. The trim removed 4 bases at V and 11 bases at J, leaving 9 bases unmatched. The CDR3 DNA follows: TGTGCCAGCTCACGAGAGACAGGGGAAACGGCTTTCTTT. It codes for CASSRETGETAFF.

The chain employs TRBV9 and TRBJ2-3; 12 bases align to TRBD2. CDR3 length: 16 residues. CDR1 is SGDLS and CDR2 is YYNGEE in the germline V gene. The ends lost 7 bases at V and 1 base at J; junction bases unmatched: 7. The DNA of the CDR3 is TGTGCCAGCTCACGGACTAGCGGGAAGGGCACAGATACGCAGTATTTT. This gives the protein CASSRTSGKGTDTQYF.

The gene calls are TRBV6-5 and TRBJ2-2, with unresolved D. CDR1 is MNHEY and CDR2 is SVGAGI in the germline V gene. V was clipped by 5 bases and J by 0 bases, with 7 bases between them. CDR3 length: 14 amino acids. The CDR3 loop reads CASSPRPNTGELFF. CDR3 DNA: TGTGCCAGCAGTCCACGGCCGAACACCGGGGAGCTGTTTTTT.

This chain connects TRBV2 to TRBJ2-3, with a tentative D call TRBD1 (6 bases). The germline CDR1 and CDR2 sequences are SNHLY and FYNNEI. The length of the CDR3 is 15 residues. Trimming took off 6 bases at V and 0 bases at J, with 13 bases between the two ends. The CDR3 reads CASSEGHPSTDTQYF. The CDR3 DNA reads TGTGCCAGCAGCGAGGGACACCCTAGCACAGATACGCAGTATTTT.

The chain employs TRBV7-9 and TRBJ1-2; TRBD1 matches at 7 bases. V lost 7 bases and J lost 0; bases outside the gene matches: 8. Germline-derived CDR1 and CDR2 are SEHNR and FQNEAQ (reference sequence). The CDR3 is made up of 15 amino acids. DNA for the CDR3: TGTGCCAGCACCGGCACCGGGACAGCTAACTATGGCTACACCTTC. Translating it yields CASTGTGTANYGYTF.

CDR3 DNA: TGTGCCAGCAGCCGGGGTCAGAGTGGCACCCAGTACTTC. It specifies CASSRGQSGTQYF. The chain carries TRBV7-9 and TRBJ2-5; TRBD2 might be the D (5 bases). V shed 5 bases and J shed 8 bases, with 15 bases lying between them. This CDR3 has 13 amino acids. CDR1 SEHNR and CDR2 FQNEAQ come from the germline V gene (reference sequence). The full variable domain, in which reference TRBV7-9 and TRBJ2-5 provide the parts outside the CDR3, is DTGVSQNPRHKITKRGQNVTFRCDPISEHNRLYWYRQTLGQGPEFLTYFQNEAQLEKSRLLSDRFSAERPKGSFSTLEIQRTEQGDSAMYLCASSRGQSGTQYFGPGTRLLVL.

The chain links TRBV5-6 to TRBJ1-4; 8 bases align to TRBD1. The junction had 4 bases not matched to a gene; V was cut back by 4 bases and J by 8 bases. The CDR3 spans 13 residues. CDR1 SGHDT and CDR2 YYEEEE come from the germline V gene. CDR3: CASSLWTGEKLFF. CDR3 DNA sequence: TGTGCCAGCAGCCTTTGGACAGGGGAAAAACTGTTTTTT.